This entry lists 25 T cell receptor beta chains sequenced from one sample in a study of cytomegalovirus exposure and HLA in healthy donors. Both 60 Vbeta primers and 13 Jbeta primers went into the PCR. Repertoires were generated with immunoSEQ multiplex PCR, while TCRdb's copy carries only in-frame clones and drops some. Of around 130,000 clones in the sample, about 61% were seen once. The sample taken for sequencing was PBMCs. The origin of the receptors is a male donor in good health and CMV-seronegative.

This clone was counted between two and nine times. The rearrangement links TRBV7-2 to TRBJ2-7; 12 bases are shared with TRBD2. V trimming: 1 base; J trimming: 3 bases; junction bases outside the gene matches: 10. The CDR3 consists of 18 residues. Germline V gene lookup returns CDR1 SGHTA and CDR2 FQGNSA. CDR3 coding DNA: TGTGCCAGCAGCTTAGTTACTAGCGGGGGGCCACCCTTCTACGAGCAGTACTTC. Amino acids: CASSLVTSGGPPFYEQYF.

The table lists this clone with a few counts. The J gene is TRBJ1-5, the V gene TRBV4-2, with D unresolved. The CDR3 consists of 18 residues. Per germline, CDR1 LGHNA and CDR2 YNFKEQ. V was cut by 0 bases and J by 4 bases, with 19 bases left in between. CDR3 nucleotides: TGTGCCAGCAGCCAAGAGTCCGGGAACTATGCCTTAAATCAGCCCCAGCATTTT. It encodes CASSQESGNYALNQPQHF.

This chain's CDR3 is CASSLSQGRETQYF. The CDR3 region has the DNA TGTGCCAGCAGCTTGTCTCAGGGTCGGGAGACCCAGTACTTC. This chain joins TRBV5-6 and TRBJ2-5; possibly TRBD1 for D (5 bases). The V and J ends lost 1 base and 5 bases respectively, with 12 bases between them. Germline assignment: CDR1 SGHDT and CDR2 YYEEEE. This CDR3 is 14 amino acids long.

The chain has TRBV5-1 and TRBJ1-1, with TRBD1 matching over 7 bases. This CDR3 is 14 amino acids long. Per germline, CDR1 SGHRS and CDR2 YFSETQ. V was clipped by 3 bases and J by 1 base; unmatched bases: 3. CDR3 loop: CASSWNRGNTEAFF. The CDR3 bases are TGCGCCAGCAGCTGGAACAGGGGGAACACTGAAGCTTTCTTT.

For this clone: An end of the junction differs from the germline gene, which may be a read error. Other DNA sequences in the sample encode the same CDR3. The gene calls are TRBV15 and TRBJ2-7; 8 positions agree with TRBD1. The CDR3 loop spans 13 amino acids. Germline lookup yields CDR1 LNHNV and CDR2 YYDKDF (reference sequence). CDR3 sequence: CATSRGQGLEQYF. In DNA form, the CDR3 reads TGCGCCACCAGCAGAGGACAGGGACTCGAGCAGTACTTC.

This clone was seen only a few times. The genes are TRBV7-2 and TRBJ1-5; D is possibly TRBD1 (6 bases). The CDR3 sequence is 15 residues long. V was shortened by 0 bases and J by 2 bases, with 8 bases between the two germline ends. Germline V lookup: CDR1 SGHTA, CDR2 FQGNSA. CDR3 bases: TGTGCCAGCAGCTTAGCACCAGGGGGCAATCAGCCCCAGCATTTT. It specifies CASSLAPGGNQPQHF.

This chain connects TRBV16 to TRBJ2-1; weak D call: TRBD1 (6 bases). Germline lookup yields CDR1 KGHSY and CDR2 FQNENV. Trimming left V 3 bases short and J 3 bases short, with 12 bases between. This CDR3 region has 15 residues. CDR3 DNA sequence: TGTGCCAGCAGCCAGTGGGGGCAGGGCTACAATGAGCAGTTCTTC. Its protein product is CASSQWGQGYNEQFF.

The chain carries TRBV19 and TRBJ2-3, with TRBD2 matching 7 bases. The CDR3 extends over 15 amino acids. The J segment lost 3 bases and the V segment lost 4 bases, leaving 7 bases of the junction unmatched. The V gene's germline CDR1 is LNHDA and CDR2 SQIVND (reference sequence). The CDR3 DNA reads as TGTGCCAGTAGTACCCTGAGGGGAGGGACAGATACGCAGTATTTT. Protein: CASSTLRGGTDTQYF.

This chain joins TRBV5-4 and TRBJ1-6; D unclear. The V gene lost 5 bases and the J gene lost 4 bases, with 22 bases spanning the gap. The CDR3 spans 18 residues. In germline, CDR1 is SGHNT, CDR2 YYREEE (reference sequence). The CDR3 coding sequence is TGTGCCAGCAGTTTCTCATCTGGAGGGATAGATTATAATTCACCCCTCCACTTT. Its protein product is CASSFSSGGIDYNSPLHF.

This clone was found once. The chain has TRBV6-5 and TRBJ1-1; perhaps TRBD1 as D (5 bases). Germline loops: CDR1 MNHEY, CDR2 SVGAGI. The CDR3 spans 12 residues. Trimming cost V 6 bases and J 6 bases, with 11 bases left between them. CDR3 region: CASRGWGAEAFF. The CDR3, as DNA: TGTGCCAGCAGGGGGTGGGGCGCTGAAGCTTTCTTT.

J is TRBJ1-1 and V is TRBV25-1, with 7 positions matching TRBD1. The CDR3 spans 13 residues. The germline gives CDR1 MGHDK, CDR2 SYGVNS. V dropped 7 bases and J dropped 1; count of bases not matched to a gene: 3. The CDR3 spells CASTRTGNTEAFF. The CDR3 DNA sequence: TGTGCCAGCACCAGGACAGGGAACACTGAAGCTTTCTTT.

The rearrangement links TRBV6-1 to TRBJ2-2, with TRBD2 matching over 8 bases. The CDR3 has 13 amino acids. The V segment lost 10 bases and the J segment 7 bases; nucleotides outside the gene matches: 8. Germline CDR1 MNHNS, CDR2 SASEGT. The CDR3 DNA reads TGTGCCACTAGGACTAGCAAGGGCGGGGAGCTGTTTTTT. It yields the protein CATRTSKGGELFF.

This rearrangement joins TRBV14 to TRBJ1-1; D remains unclear. The V gene lost 3 bases and the J gene lost 0 bases, with 8 bases spanning the gap. Per the germline V gene, CDR1 is SGHDN and CDR2 is FVKESK. This CDR3 has 14 residues. CDR3 region: CASSQLPVNTEAFF. CDR3 nucleotides: TGTGCCAGCAGCCAGCTTCCAGTGAACACTGAAGCTTTCTTT.

The gene calls are TRBV6-1 and TRBJ1-2; no reliable D call. Germline values: CDR1 MNHNS, CDR2 SASEGT. The V end was cut by 0 bases, the J end by 5 bases, with 16 bases between. The CDR3 loop spans 16 amino acids. This chain's CDR3 is CASSEALGVPGYGYTF. The CDR3 nucleotides are TGTGCCAGCAGTGAAGCGCTCGGCGTTCCGGGGTATGGCTACACCTTC.

The sample holds one count of this clone. The chain has TRBV7-8 and TRBJ2-7; TRBD2 matches 9 bases. This CDR3 spans 19 amino acids. J lost 1 base, V lost 5 bases, and 18 bases had no gene match. Germline lookup yields CDR1 SGHVS and CDR2 FQNEAQ. CDR3 amino acids: CASSLPTGLALVDSYEQYF. The CDR3 bases are TGTGCCAGCAGCCTGCCTACGGGACTAGCCCTAGTAGATTCCTACGAGCAGTACTTC.

The chain is built from TRBV30 and TRBJ1-1; 9 bases match TRBD1. This CDR3 has 15 amino acids. Trimming took 2 bases from V and 4 from J; bases not matched to a gene: 8. Germline-derived CDR1 and CDR2 are GTSNPN and SVGIG (reference sequence). CDR3 bases: TGTGCCTGGAGTTTAGGGACAGGGTGGAGCACTGAAGCTTTCTTT. Amino acids: CAWSLGTGWSTEAFF. The whole variable domain, filled in from reference TRBV30 and TRBJ1-1, reads SQTIHQWPATLVQPVGSPLSLECTVEGTSNPNLYWYRQAAGRGLQLLFYSVGIGQISSEVPQNLSASRPQDRQFILSSKKLLLSDSGFYLCAWSLGTGWSTEAFFGQGTRLTVV.

The chain joins TRBV2 to TRBJ1-3; D remains ambiguous. Trimming cost V 2 bases and J 6 bases, with 8 bases left between them. The CDR3 is made up of 13 amino acids. The germline V gene has CDR1 SNHLY and CDR2 FYNNEI. Written as DNA, the CDR3 is TGTGCCAGCAGTGAATGGCGGTTAAACACCATATATTTT. Residues: CASSEWRLNTIYF.

This chain joins TRBV5-6 and TRBJ2-3; TRBD2 agrees at 8 bases. J lost 6 bases, V lost 4 bases, and 10 bases had no gene match. The CDR3 spans 15 residues. Germline-derived CDR1 and CDR2 are SGHDT and YYEEEE. CDR3 region: CASSPLAGGGDTQYF. Written as DNA, the CDR3 is TGTGCCAGCAGCCCCCTGGCGGGGGGCGGTGATACGCAGTATTTT.

This chain links TRBV7-2 with TRBJ1-2, with 9 bases that match TRBD1. The V and J ends lost 2 bases and 4 bases, in that order; junction bases with no gene match: 5. The CDR3 consists of 15 residues. Germline V lookup: CDR1 SGHTA, CDR2 FQGNSA. The CDR3 bases are TGTGCCAGCAGCTTAAGACAGGGGGTTGGCTATGGCTACACCTTC. It codes for CASSLRQGVGYGYTF.

This chain uses TRBV20-1 with TRBJ1-1, with D unclear. The CDR3 length is 11 residues. Trimming stripped 6 bases from V and 5 bases from J, with 10 bases between. Germline lookup yields CDR1 DFQATT and CDR2 SNEGSKA (reference sequence). Here the CDR3 reads CSAPRRTEAFF. The CDR3 DNA sequence: TGCAGTGCCCCCCGTCGGACTGAAGCTTTCTTT.

This clone has more than one count but fewer than ten. V usage is TRBV5-1 and J usage is TRBJ2-6, with 11 nucleotides matching TRBD1. This CDR3 comprises 17 residues. Germline CDR1 is SGHRS and CDR2 is YFSETQ. Trimming removed 4 bases from V and 2 bases from J; junction bases left unmatched: 5. The CDR3: CASSPGTGGPGANVLTF. As DNA, the CDR3 is TGCGCCAGCAGCCCAGGGACAGGGGGGCCTGGGGCCAACGTCCTGACTTTC.

This chain connects TRBV7-3 to TRBJ1-2, with 12 bases identical to TRBD1. The germline CDR1 and CDR2 sequences are SGHTA and FQGTGA. CDR3 length: 13 residues. Unmatched junction bases numbered 3, after V lost 0 bases and J lost 13 bases. CDR3 residues: CASSLTGQGAFTF. CDR3 coding DNA: TGTGCCAGCAGCTTAACGGGACAGGGGGCGTTCACCTTC.

This chain connects TRBV11-2 to TRBJ2-5; 10 bases are shared with TRBD2. Germline assignment: CDR1 SGHAT and CDR2 FQNNGV. With 0 bases clipped from V and 9 bases from J, the junction kept 22 bases outside the gene matches. The CDR3 length is 20 residues. CDR3 sequence reads: CASSLEFPEFSGGAGRAQYF. The CDR3 nucleotides read TGTGCCAGCAGCTTAGAGTTTCCGGAGTTCAGCGGGGGGGCTGGTAGGGCCCAGTACTTC.

This clone was seen more than once but under ten times. The chain is built from TRBV9 and TRBJ1-2; TRBD1 agrees at 7 bases. The length of the CDR3 is 13 residues. Unmatched junction bases numbered 3, after V lost 0 bases and J lost 7 bases. Looked up from germline, CDR1 is SGDLS and CDR2 is YYNGEE. The CDR3 DNA is TGTGCCAGCAGCGTAGTGACAGGGACTGGCTACACCTTC. Protein: CASSVVTGTGYTF.

The chain links TRBV7-3 to TRBJ1-4, with a possible D match to TRBD1 (6 bases). CDR3 length equals 15 residues. V lost 5 bases and J lost 8, with 18 bases in between. Per germline, CDR1 SGHTA and CDR2 FQGTGA. The CDR3 reads CASSPTGGGGEKLFF. CDR3 DNA sequence: TGTGCCAGCAGCCCGACAGGCGGGGGCGGAGAAAAACTGTTTTTT.